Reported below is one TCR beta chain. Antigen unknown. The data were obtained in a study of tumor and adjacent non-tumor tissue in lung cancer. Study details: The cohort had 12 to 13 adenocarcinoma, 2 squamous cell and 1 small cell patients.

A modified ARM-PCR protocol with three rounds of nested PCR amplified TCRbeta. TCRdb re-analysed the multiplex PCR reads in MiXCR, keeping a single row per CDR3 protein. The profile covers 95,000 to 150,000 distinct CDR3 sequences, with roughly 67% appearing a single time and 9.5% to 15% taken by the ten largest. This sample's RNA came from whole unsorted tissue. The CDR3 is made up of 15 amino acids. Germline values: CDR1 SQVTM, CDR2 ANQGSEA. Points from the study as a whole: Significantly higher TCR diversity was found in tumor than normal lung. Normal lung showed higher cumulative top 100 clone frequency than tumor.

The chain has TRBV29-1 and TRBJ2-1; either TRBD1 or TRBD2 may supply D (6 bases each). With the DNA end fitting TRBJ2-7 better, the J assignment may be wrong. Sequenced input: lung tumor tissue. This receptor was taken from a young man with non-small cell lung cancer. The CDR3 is CSVEDSGDSYNEQYF. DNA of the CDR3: TGCAGCGTTGAAGATTCAGGGGACTCCTACAATGAGCAGTACTTC.